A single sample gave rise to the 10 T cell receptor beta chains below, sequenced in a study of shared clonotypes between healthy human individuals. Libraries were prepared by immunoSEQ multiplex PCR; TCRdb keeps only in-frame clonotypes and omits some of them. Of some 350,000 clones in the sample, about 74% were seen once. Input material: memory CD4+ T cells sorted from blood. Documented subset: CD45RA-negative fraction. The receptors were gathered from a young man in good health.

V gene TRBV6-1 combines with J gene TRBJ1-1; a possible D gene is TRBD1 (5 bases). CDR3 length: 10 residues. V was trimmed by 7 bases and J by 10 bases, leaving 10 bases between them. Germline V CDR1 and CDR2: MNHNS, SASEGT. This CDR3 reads CASILGGAFF. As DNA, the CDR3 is TGTGCCAGCATCCTGGGGGGAGCTTTCTTT.

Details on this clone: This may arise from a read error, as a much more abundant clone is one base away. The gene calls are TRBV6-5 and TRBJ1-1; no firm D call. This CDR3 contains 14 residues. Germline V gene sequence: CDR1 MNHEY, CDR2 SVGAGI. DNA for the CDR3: TGTACCAGCAGTTTGCTTTACAAGCGCTCTGTGGCTTTCTTT. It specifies CTSSLLYKRSVAFF.

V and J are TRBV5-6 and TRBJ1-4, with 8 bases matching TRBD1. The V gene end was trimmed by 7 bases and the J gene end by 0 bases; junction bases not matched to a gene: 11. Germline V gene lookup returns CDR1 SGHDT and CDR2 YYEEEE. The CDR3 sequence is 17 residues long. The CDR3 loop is CASPRTGPYATNEKLFF. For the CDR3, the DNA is TGTGCCAGCCCCCGGACAGGGCCTTACGCAACTAATGAAAAACTGTTTTTT.

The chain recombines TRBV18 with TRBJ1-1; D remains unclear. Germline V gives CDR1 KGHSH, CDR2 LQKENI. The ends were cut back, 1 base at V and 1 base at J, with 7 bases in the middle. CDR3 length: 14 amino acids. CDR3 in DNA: TGTGCCAGCTCACCACTTCACACGAACACTGAAGCTTTCTTT. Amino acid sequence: CASSPLHTNTEAFF.

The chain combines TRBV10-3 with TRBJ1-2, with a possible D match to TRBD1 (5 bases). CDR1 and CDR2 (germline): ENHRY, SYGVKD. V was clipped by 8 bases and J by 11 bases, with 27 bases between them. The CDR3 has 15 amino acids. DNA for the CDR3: TGTGCCATCGGTGGGCTGGCCAGGGTCGGTTCCGGGTACACCTTC. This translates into CAIGGLARVGSGYTF.

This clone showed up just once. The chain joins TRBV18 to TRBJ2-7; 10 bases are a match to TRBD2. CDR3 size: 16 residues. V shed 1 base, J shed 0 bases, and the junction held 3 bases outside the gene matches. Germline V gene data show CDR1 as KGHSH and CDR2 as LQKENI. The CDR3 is CASSPRTSGSSYEQYF. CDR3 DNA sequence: TGTGCCAGCTCACCACGGACTAGCGGCAGCTCCTACGAGCAGTACTTC.

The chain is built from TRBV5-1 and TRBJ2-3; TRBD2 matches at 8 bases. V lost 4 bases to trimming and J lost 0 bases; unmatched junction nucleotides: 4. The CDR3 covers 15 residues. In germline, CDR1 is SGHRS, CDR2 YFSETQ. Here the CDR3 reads CASSRVAGSTDTQYF. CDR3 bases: TGCGCCAGCAGCCGAGTAGCGGGAAGCACAGATACGCAGTATTTT.

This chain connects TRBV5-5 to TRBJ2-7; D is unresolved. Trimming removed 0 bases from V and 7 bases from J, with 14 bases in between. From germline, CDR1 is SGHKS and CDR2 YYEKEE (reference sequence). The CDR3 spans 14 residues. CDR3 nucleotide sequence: TGTGCCAGCAGCTTGGCAAGGTTCCGTGGGGAGCAGTACTTC. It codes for CASSLARFRGEQYF.

The CDR3 DNA reads TGTGCCAGCAGTTACACGGTATACGAGCAGTACTTC. Protein sequence: CASSYTVYEQYF. The V gene is TRBV6-5, the J gene TRBJ2-7; no definite D call. Trimming took off 2 bases at V and 4 bases at J, with 6 bases between the two ends. The germline CDR1 and CDR2 sequences are MNHEY and SVGAGI. CDR3 length: 12 residues.

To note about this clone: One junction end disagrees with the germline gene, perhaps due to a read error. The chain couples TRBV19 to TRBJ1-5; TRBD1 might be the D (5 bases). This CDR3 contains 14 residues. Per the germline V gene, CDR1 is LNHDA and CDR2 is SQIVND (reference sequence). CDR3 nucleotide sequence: TGTGCCAGTAGAGGGCAGGGAAGCAGTCAGCCCCAGCATTTT. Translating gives CASRGQGSSQPQHF. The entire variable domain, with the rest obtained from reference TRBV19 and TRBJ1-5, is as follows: DGGITQSPKYLFRKEGQNVTLSCEQNLNHDAMYWYRQDPGQGLRLIYYSQIVNDFQKGDIAEGYSVSREKKESFPLTVTSAQKNPTAFYLCASRGQGSSQPQHFGDGTRLSIL.